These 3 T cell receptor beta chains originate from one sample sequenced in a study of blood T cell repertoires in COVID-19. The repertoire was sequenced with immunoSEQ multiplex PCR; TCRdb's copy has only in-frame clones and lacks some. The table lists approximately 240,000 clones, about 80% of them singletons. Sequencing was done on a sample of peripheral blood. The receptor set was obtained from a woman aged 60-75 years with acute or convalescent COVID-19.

The CDR3: CASSRTSVSDTQYF. The DNA of the CDR3 is TGTGCCAGCAGCCGGACTAGCGTTTCAGATACGCAGTATTTT. The chain is built from TRBV5-8 and TRBJ2-3; 9 bases align to TRBD2. After removal of 4 bases from V and 4 bases from J, the junction contained 4 bases not matched to a gene. This CDR3 is 14 amino acids long. Germline-derived CDR1 and CDR2 are SGHTS and YDEGEE. The full variable domain, in which reference TRBV5-8 and TRBJ2-3 provide the parts outside the CDR3, is EAGVTQSPTHLIKTRGQQATLRCSPISGHTSVYWYQQALGLGLQFLLWYDEGEERNRGNFPPRFSGRQFPNYSSELNVNALELEDSALYLCASSRTSVSDTQYFGPGTRLTVL.

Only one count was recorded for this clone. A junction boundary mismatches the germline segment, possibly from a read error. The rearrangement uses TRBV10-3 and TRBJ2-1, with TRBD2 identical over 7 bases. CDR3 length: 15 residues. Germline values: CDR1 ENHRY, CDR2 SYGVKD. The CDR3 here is CVISDIAGDYNEQFF. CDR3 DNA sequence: TGTGTCATCAGTGATATCGCGGGGGACTACAATGAGCAGTTCTTC.

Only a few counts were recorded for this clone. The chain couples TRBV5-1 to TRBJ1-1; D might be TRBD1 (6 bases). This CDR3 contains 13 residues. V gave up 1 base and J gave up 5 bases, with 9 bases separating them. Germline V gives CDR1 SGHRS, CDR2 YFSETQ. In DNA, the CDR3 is TGCGCCAGCAGCTTGACAGGGTTGACTGAAGCTTTCTTT. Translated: CASSLTGLTEAFF.